This T cell receptor beta chain emerged from a study of technical replicates of blood from a handful of donors. Measured with immunoSEQ multiplex PCR; TCRdb has only the in-frame clones, and not every one. In the table there are roughly 100,000 clones, 95% to 97% of which are singletons. Trimming cost V 3 bases and J 8 bases, with 19 bases left between them. Germline V gene sequence: CDR1 LGHNA, CDR2 YNFKEQ. This CDR3 has 16 residues. This receptor was identified in a human donor in good health. V is TRBV4-2 and J is TRBJ1-4; D possibly corresponds to TRBD1 (5 bases). Material: T cells isolated from PBMCs. The CDR3: CASSQEGFQGIEKLFF. The CDR3 region has the DNA TGTGCCAGCAGCCAGGAAGGATTCCAGGGTATCGAAAAACTGTTTTTT.